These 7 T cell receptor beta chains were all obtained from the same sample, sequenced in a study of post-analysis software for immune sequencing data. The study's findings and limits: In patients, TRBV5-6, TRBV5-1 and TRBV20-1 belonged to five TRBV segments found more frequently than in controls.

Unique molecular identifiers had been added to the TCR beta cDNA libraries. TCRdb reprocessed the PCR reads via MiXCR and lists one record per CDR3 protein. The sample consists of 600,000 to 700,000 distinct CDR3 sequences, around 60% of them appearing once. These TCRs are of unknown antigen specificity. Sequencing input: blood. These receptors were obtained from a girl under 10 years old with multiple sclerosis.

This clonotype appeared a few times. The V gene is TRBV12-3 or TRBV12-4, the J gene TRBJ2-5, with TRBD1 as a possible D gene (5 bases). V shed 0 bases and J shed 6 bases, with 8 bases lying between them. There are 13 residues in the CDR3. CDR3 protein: CASSLARVKTQYF. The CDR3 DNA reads TGTGCCAGCAGTTTAGCCAGGGTAAAGACCCAGTACTTC.

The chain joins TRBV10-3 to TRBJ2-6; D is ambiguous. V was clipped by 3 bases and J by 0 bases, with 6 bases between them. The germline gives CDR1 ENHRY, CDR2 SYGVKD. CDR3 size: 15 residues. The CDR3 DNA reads TGTGCCATCAGTGACCTAAACTCTGGGGCCAACGTCCTGACTTTC. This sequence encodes CAISDLNSGANVLTF.

This CDR3 reads CASAREMGTEAFF. The CDR3 nucleotides read TGTGCCAGCGCCAGGGAGATGGGCACTGAAGCTTTCTTT. This chain joins TRBV6-5 and TRBJ1-1, with a tentative D call TRBD1 (5 bases). The CDR3 consists of 13 residues. The V end was cut by 8 bases, the J end by 4 bases, with 14 bases between. In germline, CDR1 is MNHEY, CDR2 SVGAGI.

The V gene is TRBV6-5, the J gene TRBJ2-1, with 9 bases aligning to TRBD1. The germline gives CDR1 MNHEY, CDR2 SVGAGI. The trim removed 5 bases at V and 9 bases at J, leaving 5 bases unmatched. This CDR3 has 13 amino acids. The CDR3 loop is CASSGQGIGEQFF. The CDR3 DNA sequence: TGTGCCAGCAGTGGACAGGGGATAGGTGAGCAGTTCTTC.

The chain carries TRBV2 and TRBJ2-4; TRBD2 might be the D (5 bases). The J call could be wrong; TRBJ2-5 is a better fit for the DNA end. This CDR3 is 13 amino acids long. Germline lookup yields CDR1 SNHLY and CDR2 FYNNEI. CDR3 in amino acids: CASTQRNEETQYF. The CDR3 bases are TGTGCCAGCACCCAGCGGAACGAAGAGACCCAGTACTTC.

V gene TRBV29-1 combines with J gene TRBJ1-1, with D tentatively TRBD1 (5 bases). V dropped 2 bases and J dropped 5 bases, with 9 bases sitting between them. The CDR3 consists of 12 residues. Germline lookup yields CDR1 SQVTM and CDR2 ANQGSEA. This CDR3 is CSVERGMTEAFF. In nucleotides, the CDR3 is TGCAGCGTTGAAAGGGGAATGACTGAAGCTTTCTTT.

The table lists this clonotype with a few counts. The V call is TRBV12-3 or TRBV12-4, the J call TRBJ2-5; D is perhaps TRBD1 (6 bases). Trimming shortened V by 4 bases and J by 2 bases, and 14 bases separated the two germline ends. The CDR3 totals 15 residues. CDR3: CASSYGQIKQETQYF. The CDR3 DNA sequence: TGTGCCAGCAGTTATGGACAGATCAAACAAGAGACCCAGTACTTC.